This T cell receptor (beta chain) was found in a study of CD8+CD57+ T cells in acquired aplastic anemia. Germline assignment: CDR1 SEHNR and CDR2 FQNEAQ (reference sequence). The CDR3 extends over 13 amino acids. Trimming took 3 bases from V and 3 from J, leaving 5 bases between them. In this sample, this clonotype turned up many times. According to the study, genomic DNA was the template for TCR beta VDJ and CDR3 profiling. TCRdb re-derived calls from the reads in MiXCR, one entry per CDR3 protein. The table lists 200,000 to 250,000 distinct CDR3 sequences, roughly 33% of them singletons. The gene calls are TRBV7-9 and TRBJ2-2, with no clear D. The sample comprised sorted CD4+, CD8+, or CD8+CD57+ T cells (not recorded which) from PBMCs. The source is a human donor in good health, serving as a control. The DNA for the CDR3 is TGTGCCAGCAGCTTCCAGTACACCGGGGAGCTGTTTTTT. Protein: CASSFQYTGELFF.